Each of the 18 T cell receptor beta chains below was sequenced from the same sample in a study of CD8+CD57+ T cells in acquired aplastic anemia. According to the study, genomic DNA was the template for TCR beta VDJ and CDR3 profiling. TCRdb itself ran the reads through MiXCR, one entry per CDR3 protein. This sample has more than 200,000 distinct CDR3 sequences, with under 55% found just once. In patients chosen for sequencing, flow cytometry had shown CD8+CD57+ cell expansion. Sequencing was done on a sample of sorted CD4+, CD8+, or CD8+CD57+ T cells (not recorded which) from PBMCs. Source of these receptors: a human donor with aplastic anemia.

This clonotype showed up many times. The CDR3 spells CAWSVPGNQPQHF. The DNA of the CDR3 is TGTGCCTGGAGTGTACCGGGTAATCAGCCCCAGCATTTT. V is TRBV30 and J is TRBJ1-5; no definite D call. Trimming pared 0 bases from V and 4 bases from J, leaving 7 bases between. The CDR3 sequence is 13 residues long. Germline V lookup: CDR1 GTSNPN, CDR2 SVGIG (reference sequence).

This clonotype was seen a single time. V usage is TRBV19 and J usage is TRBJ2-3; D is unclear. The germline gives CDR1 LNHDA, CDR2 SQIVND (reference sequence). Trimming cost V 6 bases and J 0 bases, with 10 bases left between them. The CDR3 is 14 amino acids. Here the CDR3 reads CASSQQWSTDTQYF. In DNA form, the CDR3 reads TGTGCCAGTAGCCAGCAGTGGAGCACAGATACGCAGTATTTT.

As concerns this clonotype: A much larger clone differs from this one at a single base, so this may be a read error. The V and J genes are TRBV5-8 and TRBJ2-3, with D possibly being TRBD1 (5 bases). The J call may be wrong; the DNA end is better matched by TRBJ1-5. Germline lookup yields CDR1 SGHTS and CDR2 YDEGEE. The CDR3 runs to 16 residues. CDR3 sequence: CASSLPSGGQTDTQHF. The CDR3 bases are TGTGCCAGCAGCTTACCCTCGGGAGGGCAGACAGATACGCAGCATTTT.

CDR3 amino acids: CASSMDRTGGYTF. CDR3 coding DNA: TGTGCCAGCTCCATGGACAGGACGGGGGGCTACACCTTC. The chain combines TRBV2 with TRBJ1-2; 7 bases are a match to TRBD1. Germline V gene data show CDR1 as SNHLY and CDR2 as FYNNEI. V lost 8 bases, J lost 8 bases, and 11 bases stayed unmatched. The length of the CDR3 is 13 residues.

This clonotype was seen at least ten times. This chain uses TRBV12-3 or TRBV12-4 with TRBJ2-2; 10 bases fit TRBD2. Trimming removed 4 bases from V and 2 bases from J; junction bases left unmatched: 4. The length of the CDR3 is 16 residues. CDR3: CASSSLAGGNTGELFF. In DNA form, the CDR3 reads TGTGCCAGCAGTTCGTTAGCGGGGGGAAACACCGGGGAGCTGTTTTTT.

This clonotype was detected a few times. CDR3 sequence reads: CAFTPSSGANVLTF. The CDR3 bases are TGTGCCTTTACACCTTCCTCTGGGGCCAACGTCCTGACTTTC. V usage is TRBV30 and J usage is TRBJ2-6; no reliable D call. The CDR3 consists of 14 residues. Trimming took off 7 bases at V and 0 bases at J, with 10 bases between the two ends. Germline V CDR1 and CDR2: GTSNPN, SVGIG (reference sequence). Supplemented by reference TRBV30 and TRBJ2-6, the full variable domain reads SQTIHQWPATLVQPVGSPLSLECTVEGTSNPNLYWYRQAAGRGLQLLFYSVGIGQISSEVPQNLSASRPQDRQFILSSKKLLLSDSGFYLCAFTPSSGANVLTFGAGSRLTVL.

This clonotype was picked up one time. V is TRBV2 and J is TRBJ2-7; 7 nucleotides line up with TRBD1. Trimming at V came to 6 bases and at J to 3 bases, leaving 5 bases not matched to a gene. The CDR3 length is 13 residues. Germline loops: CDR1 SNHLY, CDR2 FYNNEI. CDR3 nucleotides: TGTGCCAGCAGACGGGACAGCAACTACGAGCAGTACTTC. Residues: CASRRDSNYEQYF.

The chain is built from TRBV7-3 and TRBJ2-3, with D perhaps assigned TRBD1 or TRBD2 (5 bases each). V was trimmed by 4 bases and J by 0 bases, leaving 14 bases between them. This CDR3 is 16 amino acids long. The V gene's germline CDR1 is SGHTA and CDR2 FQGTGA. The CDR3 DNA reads TGTGCCAGCAGCTCCACCGGGACCGCGAGCACAGATACGCAGTATTTT. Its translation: CASSSTGTASTDTQYF.

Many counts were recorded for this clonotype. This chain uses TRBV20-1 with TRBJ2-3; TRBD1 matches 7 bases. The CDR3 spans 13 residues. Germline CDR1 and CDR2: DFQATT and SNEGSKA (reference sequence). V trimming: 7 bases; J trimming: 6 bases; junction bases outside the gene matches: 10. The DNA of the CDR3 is TGCAGTGTGGGGACAGCAAGGTCGGATACGCAGTATTTT. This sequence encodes CSVGTARSDTQYF.

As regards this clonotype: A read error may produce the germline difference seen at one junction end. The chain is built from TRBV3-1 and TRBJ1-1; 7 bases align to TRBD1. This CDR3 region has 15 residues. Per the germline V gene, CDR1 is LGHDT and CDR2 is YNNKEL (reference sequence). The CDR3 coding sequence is TGTGCCAGCAGCCTAACAGGGGCGGAGGGCACTGAAGCTTCCTTT. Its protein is CASSLTGAEGTEASF.

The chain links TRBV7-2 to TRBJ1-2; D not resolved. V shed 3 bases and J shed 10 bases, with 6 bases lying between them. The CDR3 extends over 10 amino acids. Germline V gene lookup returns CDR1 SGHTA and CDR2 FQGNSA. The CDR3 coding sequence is TGTGCCAGCAGCTTGTCCGCCTACACCTTC. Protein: CASSLSAYTF.

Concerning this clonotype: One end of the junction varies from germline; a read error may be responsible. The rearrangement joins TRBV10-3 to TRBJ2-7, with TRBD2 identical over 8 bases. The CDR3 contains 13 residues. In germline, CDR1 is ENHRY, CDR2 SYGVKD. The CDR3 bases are TGTGCCAGCAGGGTACTAGCGGTCCACGAGCAGTGCTTC. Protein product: CASRVLAVHEQCF.

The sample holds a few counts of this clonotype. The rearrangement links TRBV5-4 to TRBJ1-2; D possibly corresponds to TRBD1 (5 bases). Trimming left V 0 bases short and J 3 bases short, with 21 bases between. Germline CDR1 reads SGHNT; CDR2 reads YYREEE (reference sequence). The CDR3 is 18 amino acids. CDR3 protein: CASSLGGLRHWADYGYTF. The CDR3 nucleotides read TGTGCCAGCAGCTTGGGGGGCCTACGTCATTGGGCGGACTATGGCTACACCTTC.

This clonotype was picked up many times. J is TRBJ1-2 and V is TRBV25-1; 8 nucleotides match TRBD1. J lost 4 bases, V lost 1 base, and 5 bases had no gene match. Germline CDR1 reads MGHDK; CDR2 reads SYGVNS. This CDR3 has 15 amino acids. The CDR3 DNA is TGTGCCAGCAGTGAATCAGGGGGCAATTCCTATGGCTACACCTTC. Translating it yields CASSESGGNSYGYTF.

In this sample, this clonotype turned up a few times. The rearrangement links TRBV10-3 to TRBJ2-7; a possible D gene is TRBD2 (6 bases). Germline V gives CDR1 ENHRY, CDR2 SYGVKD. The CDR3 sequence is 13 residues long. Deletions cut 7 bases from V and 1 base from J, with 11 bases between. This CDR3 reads CAIKSGESYEQYF. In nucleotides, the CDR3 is TGTGCCATCAAATCGGGGGAGTCCTACGAGCAGTACTTC.

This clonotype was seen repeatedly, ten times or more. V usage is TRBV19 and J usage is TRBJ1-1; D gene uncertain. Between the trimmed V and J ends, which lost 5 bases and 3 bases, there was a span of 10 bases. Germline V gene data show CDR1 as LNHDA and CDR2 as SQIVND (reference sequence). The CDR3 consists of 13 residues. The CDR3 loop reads CASSSGWDTEAFF. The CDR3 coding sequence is TGTGCCAGTAGTTCAGGATGGGACACTGAAGCTTTCTTT.

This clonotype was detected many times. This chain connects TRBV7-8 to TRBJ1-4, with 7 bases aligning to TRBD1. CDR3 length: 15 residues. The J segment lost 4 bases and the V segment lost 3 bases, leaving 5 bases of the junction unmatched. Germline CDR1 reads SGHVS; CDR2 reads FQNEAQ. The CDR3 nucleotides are TGTGCCAGCAGCTTCTCAGGGGGTTATAATGAAAAACTGTTTTTT. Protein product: CASSFSGGYNEKLFF.

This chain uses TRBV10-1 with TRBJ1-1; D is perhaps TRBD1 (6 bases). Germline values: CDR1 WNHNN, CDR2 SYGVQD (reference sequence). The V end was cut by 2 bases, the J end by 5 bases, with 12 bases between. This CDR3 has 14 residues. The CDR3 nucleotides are TGCGCCAGCAGTGAGACTACAGGGAGTACTGAAGCTTTCTTT. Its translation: CASSETTGSTEAFF.